This T cell receptor beta chain was sequenced during a study of OX40 agonist ivuxolimab in advanced cancers. In the study overall: The costimulatory receptor OX40 (CD134) was targeted by ivuxolimab, a fully human IgG2 agonistic monoclonal antibody. A male proportion of roughly 80% and a mean age of approximately 62 years, ranging from 23 to 79, were recorded for the dose-escalation cohort. Partial responses were achieved by three dose-escalation patients, of whom one had hepatocellular carcinoma and two had cutaneous melanoma. Intravenous ivuxolimab was administered to patients every 2 weeks at six dose levels: 0.01, 0.1, 0.3, 1.5, 3 and 10 mg/kg. Among the roughly 50 dose-escalation patients, about 20 had hepatocellular carcinoma, approximately 15 melanoma, 9 renal cell carcinoma and 9 head and neck cancer. The paper describes the monotherapy dose-escalation part (N of about 57 patients) of the phase I trial of ivuxolimab. The purpose of peripheral TCRbeta sequencing was to test whether ivuxolimab changed TCR sequence diversity and led to clonal T-cell expansion. Prior anti-PD-1, anti-PD-L1 or anti-CTLA-4 therapy was permitted, and checkpoint inhibitors had been received by roughly 40% of dose-escalation patients.

On the study overall, not on this receptor specifically: At doses of 0.1 to 3.0 mg/kg, clonal expansion of both CD4+ and CD8+ T cells in blood was seen between baseline and week 6. In partial responders in the 0.1-3.0 mg/kg groups, normalized peripheral clonal expansion was found to be among the lowest, especially among CD8+ T cells. Antigen specificity was not determined for the clonally expanded peripheral T cells. Low levels of normalized T-cell clonal expansion were also seen in some patients who did not respond. After ivuxolimab, CD8+ T cells had more expanded clones than CD4+ T cells on average.

Genomic DNA was extracted from sorted cells for sequencing of the TCRbeta CDR3 region. The immunoSEQ Assay was used for sequencing of TCRbeta CDR3 regions. TCRdb's version of the immuneACCESS table is confined to in-frame rearrangements and falls short of the full clone set. An unresolved V gene accounts for under half of the shortfall where checked; the remainder is of unknown origin. The sample profile shows about 96,000 clones; under 85% of them were found once. The ten largest clones capture approximately 6.3% of the sample. In regard to this clone: Its antigen is still unknown. The sample holds no much larger clone one base away, and base qualities are not on file.

Taken from cysteine to phenylalanine, the CDR3 has 13 residues. The CDR3 DNA has 39 bases and is translated from base 1. Via the germline V gene, CDR1 is SGHVS and CDR2 FQNEAQ. V is cut by 1 base and J by 0 bases, and the space between the germline ends is 2 bases. Patients with autoimmune disease history or receiving systemic immunosuppression were excluded from the trial. In every dose cohort, peripheral blood was drawn for TCR sequencing at baseline, cycle 4 day 1, and cycle 7 day 1. The samples were drawn from a first-in-human, open-label, multicenter phase I dose-escalation trial of ivuxolimab. Adults with locally advanced or metastatic head and neck squamous cell, hepatocellular, melanoma or renal cell carcinoma were enrolled in the trial. Before TCR sequencing, CD4+ T cells and CD8+ T cells were sorted from peripheral blood as separate populations.

Sequenced here: CD4+ or CD8+ T cells sorted from blood, sampled in a trial of the OX40 agonist ivuxolimab. The receptor chain draws on TRBV7-8 and TRBJ2-3; there is no confident call for the D gene. This clonotype originated in an adult with an advanced solid tumor such as melanoma, head and neck, liver or kidney cancer. The CDR3 region reads CASSLVSTDTQYF. The nucleotides are TGTGCCAGCAGCTTAGTTAGCACAGATACGCAGTATTTT. Extended through the reference TRBV7-8 and TRBJ2-3 proteins, this CDR3 yields the full variable domain: GAGVSQSPRYKVAKRGQDVALRCDPISGHVSLFWYQQALGQGPEFLTYFQNEAQLDKSGLPSDRFFAERPEGSVSTLKIQRTQQEDSAVYLCASSLVSTDTQYFGPGTRLTVL.